This is a list of T cell receptor beta chains from one sample in a study of cytomegalovirus exposure and HLA in healthy donors. The table came from immunoSEQ multiplex PCR; TCRdb's copy has only in-frame clones and leaves some out. The table includes 60,000 to 70,000 clones, 65% to 85% detected once. The sequenced sample consisted of PBMCs. These receptors all come from a woman aged 30 to 39 in good health and CMV-seronegative. Both conserved end residues are part of each CDR3. Fields, in order: CDR3 DNA, CDR3 protein, V gene, clone size, D gene, J gene. D genes are given only for firm matches. Size is omitted from some rows. Given values are once, few, many or a class for expanded clones.

CDR3nt: TGTGCCAGCATCATCAGTCCGAGCGGGAATTCCGAGCAGTTCTTC
CDR3aa: CASIISPSGNSEQFF
v_gene: TRBV6-6
abundance: once
d_gene: TRBD2
j_gene: TRBJ2-1

CDR3nt: TGTGCCAGCAGCCTTGAACAGGGCCAAGAGACCCAGTACTTC
CDR3aa: CASSLEQGQETQYF
v_gene: TRBV7-9
abundance: NA
d_gene: NA
j_gene: TRBJ2-5

CDR3nt: TGTGCCAGTAGTAAGGGGCCGAGGGGGAACAATGAGCAGTTCTTC
CDR3aa: CASSKGPRGNNEQFF
v_gene: TRBV19
abundance: NA
d_gene: NA
j_gene: TRBJ2-1

CDR3nt: TGCGCCAGCAGCTTGGAACGCGGACAGGTTGTTTCTGAAGCTTTCTTT
CDR3aa: CASSLERGQVVSEAFF
v_gene: TRBV5-1
abundance: NA
d_gene: TRBD1
j_gene: TRBJ1-1

CDR3nt: TGCGCCAGCAGCCCTGGACAGGGGGCAAGGATGAACACTGAAGCTTTCTTT
CDR3aa: CASSPGQGARMNTEAFF
v_gene: TRBV5-1
abundance: NA
d_gene: TRBD1
j_gene: TRBJ1-1

CDR3nt: TGTGCCAGCAGCCCCGGGACTAGCGGGGGACTCCAAGAGACCCAGTACTTC
CDR3aa: CASSPGTSGGLQETQYF
v_gene: TRBV9
abundance: NA
d_gene: TRBD2
j_gene: TRBJ2-5

CDR3nt: TGTGCCAGCAGTTTATTCCCGAAGGGGACAACCTACAATGAGCAGTTCTTC
CDR3aa: CASSLFPKGTTYNEQFF
v_gene: TRBV27
abundance: NA
d_gene: NA
j_gene: TRBJ2-1

CDR3nt: TGCAGCTCCAGGGTGAACACTGAAGCTTTCTTT
CDR3aa: CSSRVNTEAFF
v_gene: TRBV29-1
abundance: NA
d_gene: NA
j_gene: TRBJ1-1

CDR3nt: TGTGCCAGCAGCTCAAGACAGGGTCTGACGGAGACCCAGTACTTC
CDR3aa: CASSSRQGLTETQYF
v_gene: TRBV7-2
abundance: NA
d_gene: TRBD1
j_gene: TRBJ2-5

CDR3nt: TGTGCCAGCAGCTCCGGGACTAGCTCCTACAATGAGCAGTTCTTC
CDR3aa: CASSSGTSSYNEQFF
v_gene: TRBV11-2
abundance: NA
d_gene: TRBD2
j_gene: TRBJ2-1

CDR3nt: TGTGCCTGGCGACCCCGGGGACAGGGCCGCAATCAGCCCCAGCATTTT
CDR3aa: CAWRPRGQGRNQPQHF
v_gene: TRBV30
abundance: NA
d_gene: TRBD1
j_gene: TRBJ1-5

CDR3nt: TGTGCCAGCAGCCAAGGGTTTGCTAGCGGGAGCTTCAGGGAGACCCAGTACTTC
CDR3aa: CASSQGFASGSFRETQYF
v_gene: TRBV4-2
abundance: few
d_gene: TRBD2
j_gene: TRBJ2-5

CDR3nt: TGTGCCAGCAGCCCCCGGGACTTTAGCGGCTCCTACGAGCAGTACTTC
CDR3aa: CASSPRDFSGSYEQYF
v_gene: TRBV7-9
abundance: NA
d_gene: NA
j_gene: TRBJ2-7

CDR3nt: TGTGCCTGGATTAGAGGAGATACGCAGTATTTT
CDR3aa: CAWIRGDTQYF
v_gene: TRBV30
abundance: NA
d_gene: NA
j_gene: TRBJ2-3

CDR3nt: TGTGCCAGTACCGCCCGTCCGGAGAGCACTGAAGCTTTCTTT
CDR3aa: CASTARPESTEAFF
v_gene: TRBV19
abundance: few
d_gene: NA
j_gene: TRBJ1-1

CDR3nt: TGTGCCAGCAGCGTTCTAGCGGGGAACTACAATGAGCAGTTCTTC
CDR3aa: CASSVLAGNYNEQFF
v_gene: TRBV9
abundance: NA
d_gene: TRBD2
j_gene: TRBJ2-1

CDR3nt: TGTGCCAGCAGCCCAGGGCCGGATACCTACAATGAGCAGTTCTTC
CDR3aa: CASSPGPDTYNEQFF
v_gene: TRBV7-9
abundance: NA
d_gene: NA
j_gene: TRBJ2-1

CDR3nt: TGTGCCAGCAGCGTAGGGGTAGAGGCTGAAGCTTTCTTT
CDR3aa: CASSVGVEAEAFF
v_gene: TRBV9
abundance: few
d_gene: NA
j_gene: TRBJ1-1

CDR3nt: TGCAGCGTTGGGGGACAGAGAAACACTGAAGCTTTCTTT
CDR3aa: CSVGGQRNTEAFF
v_gene: TRBV29-1
abundance: NA
d_gene: TRBD1
j_gene: TRBJ1-1

CDR3nt: TGTGCCAGCTCACCTACTACAGGGGTTGGAAACACCATATATTTT
CDR3aa: CASSPTTGVGNTIYF
v_gene: TRBV18
abundance: NA
d_gene: TRBD1
j_gene: TRBJ1-3

CDR3nt: TGTGCCAGCAGCTTTACAAAGACCGGGGAGCTGTTTTTT
CDR3aa: CASSFTKTGELFF
v_gene: TRBV7-6
abundance: NA
d_gene: NA
j_gene: TRBJ2-2

CDR3nt: TGTGCCAGCTCAAGAGCTGCTGGGGCCAACGTCCTGACTTTC
CDR3aa: CASSRAAGANVLTF
v_gene: TRBV7-2
abundance: NA
d_gene: NA
j_gene: TRBJ2-6

CDR3nt: TGTGCCATCAGTGACAGGGGTAGGGGAGTGGAAAAACTGTTTTTT
CDR3aa: CAISDRGRGVEKLFF
v_gene: TRBV10-3
abundance: once
d_gene: NA
j_gene: TRBJ1-4

CDR3nt: TGTGCCAGCATCGGGACAGGGTTCGAAAAACTGTTTTTT
CDR3aa: CASIGTGFEKLFF
v_gene: TRBV2
abundance: NA
d_gene: TRBD1
j_gene: TRBJ1-4

CDR3nt: TGTGCCAGCAGCTCTATTACAGGGGCAACTATCACAGATACGCAGTATTTT
CDR3aa: CASSSITGATITDTQYF
v_gene: TRBV7-9
abundance: NA
d_gene: TRBD1
j_gene: TRBJ2-3

CDR3nt: TGTGCCAGCTCACCGAGAGTTACTGAAGCTTTCTTT
CDR3aa: CASSPRVTEAFF
v_gene: TRBV18
abundance: NA
d_gene: NA
j_gene: TRBJ1-1

CDR3nt: TGCGCCAGCAGCCCAGCTAGCGGGGGGGGCACCGGGGAGCTGTTTTTT
CDR3aa: CASSPASGGGTGELFF
v_gene: TRBV4-3
abundance: NA
d_gene: TRBD2
j_gene: TRBJ2-2

CDR3nt: TGTGCCAGCAGCTATGGACAGGGGGCTGCTTTCTTT
CDR3aa: CASSYGQGAAFF
v_gene: TRBV9
abundance: NA
d_gene: TRBD1
j_gene: TRBJ1-1

CDR3nt: TGTGCCAGCAGTGTACGGGGGGGGGTTGATGAAGTGGGCACTGAAGCTTTCTTT
CDR3aa: CASSVRGGVDEVGTEAFF
v_gene: TRBV25-1
abundance: NA
d_gene: NA
j_gene: TRBJ1-1

CDR3nt: TGTGCCAGCAGTTTTTTCAATTTAGGGGGCAACTATGGCTACACCTTC
CDR3aa: CASSFFNLGGNYGYTF
v_gene: TRBV27
abundance: NA
d_gene: TRBD1
j_gene: TRBJ1-2

CDR3nt: TGTGCCAGCAGCTCGCGGGACAGGATGGGAAATGAGCAGTTCTTC
CDR3aa: CASSSRDRMGNEQFF
v_gene: TRBV5-4
abundance: NA
d_gene: TRBD1
j_gene: TRBJ2-1

CDR3nt: TGCGCCAGGGATTCGACAGGGGGAGATCAGCCCCAGCATTTT
CDR3aa: CARDSTGGDQPQHF
v_gene: TRBV10-1
abundance: once
d_gene: TRBD1
j_gene: TRBJ1-5

CDR3nt: TGTGCCTGGAGTGTTCAGAGGACTGAAGCTTTCTTT
CDR3aa: CAWSVQRTEAFF
v_gene: TRBV30
abundance: NA
d_gene: NA
j_gene: TRBJ1-1

CDR3nt: TGTGCCAGCAGCAAGTACGCTAGGTACCAAGAGACCCAGTACTTC
CDR3aa: CASSKYARYQETQYF
v_gene: TRBV7-2
abundance: few
d_gene: NA
j_gene: TRBJ2-5

CDR3nt: TGTGCCAGCAGACGTACAGTAAACACCGGGGAGCTGTTTTTT
CDR3aa: CASRRTVNTGELFF
v_gene: TRBV6-5
abundance: NA
d_gene: NA
j_gene: TRBJ2-2

CDR3nt: TGTGCCAGCAGCTCGGCCTTCGCGGGAGGCTCCTACAATGAGCAGTTCTTC
CDR3aa: CASSSAFAGGSYNEQFF
v_gene: TRBV5-8
abundance: NA
d_gene: TRBD2
j_gene: TRBJ2-1

CDR3nt: TGTGCCAGCAGCTCTGACAGGGGGAATGAGCAGTTCTTC
CDR3aa: CASSSDRGNEQFF
v_gene: TRBV7-7
abundance: once
d_gene: TRBD1
j_gene: TRBJ2-1

CDR3nt: TGTGCCAGCAGCGGCGGAACAGGGGTCACCGGGGAGCTGTTTTTT
CDR3aa: CASSGGTGVTGELFF
v_gene: TRBV7-2
abundance: NA
d_gene: TRBD1
j_gene: TRBJ2-2

CDR3nt: TGCGCCAGCAGTGACCAGGGACTAAGCGGGCACTACGAGCAGTACTTC
CDR3aa: CASSDQGLSGHYEQYF
v_gene: TRBV10-2
abundance: few
d_gene: TRBD2
j_gene: TRBJ2-7

CDR3nt: TGTGCCAGCAGCTTAGACAGGGCCACCACCGGGGAGCTGTTTTTT
CDR3aa: CASSLDRATTGELFF
v_gene: TRBV5-4
abundance: NA
d_gene: TRBD1
j_gene: TRBJ2-2

CDR3nt: TGCGCCAGCAGCCAGGAAACAGGCGACTATGGCTACACCTTC
CDR3aa: CASSQETGDYGYTF
v_gene: TRBV4-1
abundance: NA
d_gene: NA
j_gene: TRBJ1-2

CDR3nt: TGCGCCAGCAGCCAAGACGCGTCGGGAACTAGCGGGAGAGGCGAGCAGTTCTTC
CDR3aa: CASSQDASGTSGRGEQFF
v_gene: TRBV4-1
abundance: NA
d_gene: TRBD2
j_gene: TRBJ2-1

CDR3nt: TGTGCCGGGCCGGGGAATCAGCCCCAGCATTTT
CDR3aa: CAGPGNQPQHF
v_gene: TRBV5-3
abundance: NA
d_gene: NA
j_gene: TRBJ1-5

CDR3nt: TGCGCCAGCAGCCAAGATCTTGAAGGGGACTATGGCTACACCTTC
CDR3aa: CASSQDLEGDYGYTF
v_gene: TRBV4-3
abundance: once
d_gene: NA
j_gene: TRBJ1-2

CDR3nt: TGTGCCTCTACTAGCGGGGGCACAGATACGCAGTATTTT
CDR3aa: CASTSGGTDTQYF
v_gene: TRBV30
abundance: NA
d_gene: TRBD2
j_gene: TRBJ2-3

CDR3nt: TGTGCCAGCTCACCCGGGACTAGCGGGAGTAATGAGCAGTTCTTC
CDR3aa: CASSPGTSGSNEQFF
v_gene: TRBV18
abundance: few
d_gene: TRBD2
j_gene: TRBJ2-1

CDR3nt: TGTGCCAGCAGCTTACAGGGGGTTGGAAACACCATATATTTT
CDR3aa: CASSLQGVGNTIYF
v_gene: TRBV7-2
abundance: NA
d_gene: TRBD1
j_gene: TRBJ1-3

CDR3nt: TGTGCCAGCAGCCCCCGTGGGGGGGTCTGGTCCAACTATGGCTACACCTTC
CDR3aa: CASSPRGGVWSNYGYTF
v_gene: TRBV7-2
abundance: NA
d_gene: NA
j_gene: TRBJ1-2

CDR3nt: TGCGCCAGCAGCCCCGGGGCGGGGCGCACAGATACGCAGTATTTT
CDR3aa: CASSPGAGRTDTQYF
v_gene: TRBV5-1
abundance: NA
d_gene: NA
j_gene: TRBJ2-3

CDR3nt: TGTGCCAGCAGTCTAACGATAGTCCGGACAGGCATGAACACTGAAGCTTTCTTT
CDR3aa: CASSLTIVRTGMNTEAFF
v_gene: TRBV27
abundance: NA
d_gene: TRBD1
j_gene: TRBJ1-1

CDR3nt: TGTGCCAGCAGCTTTTTGGACAGGGAGGAGAACGAGCAGTACTTC
CDR3aa: CASSFLDREENEQYF
v_gene: TRBV12-1
abundance: few
d_gene: NA
j_gene: TRBJ2-7